One sample yielded the 2 T cell receptor beta chains listed below, sequenced in a study of shared clonotypes between healthy human individuals. Libraries were prepared by immunoSEQ multiplex PCR; TCRdb keeps only in-frame clonotypes and omits some of them. Altogether a few million clones are present, approximately 90% being singletons, with the ten largest covering roughly 0.34%. Sequencing was carried out using naive CD4+ T cells from PBMCs. Subset described: CD45RA+ positively selected. Receptors were obtained from a man younger than 35 in good health. Some clones in this sample may be carry-over from other donors' samples.

To note about this clone: The same CDR3 also results from other DNA sequences found in this sample. The chain combines TRBV7-3 with TRBJ2-2; D remains ambiguous. Germline V gene data show CDR1 as SGHTA and CDR2 as FQGTGA. V lost 2 bases and J lost 3, with 7 bases in between. The CDR3 covers 14 residues. CDR3 in DNA: TGTGCCAGCAGCTTAGGGCAGTACACCGGGGAGCTGTTTTTT. This encodes CASSLGQYTGELFF. Using reference TRBV7-3 and TRBJ2-2 for the parts outside the CDR3, the full variable domain is GAGVSQTPSNKVTEKGKYVELRCDPISGHTALYWYRQSLGQGPEFLIYFQGTGAADDSGLPNDRFFAVRPEGSVSTLKIQRTERGDSAVYLCASSLGQYTGELFFGEGSRLTVL.

This clone showed up just once. J is TRBJ2-5 and V is TRBV29-1, with D unresolved. The DNA end is a closer match to TRBJ2-7, so the J assignment may be wrong. This CDR3 spans 13 amino acids. CDR1 is SQVTM, CDR2 ANQGSEA, per germline. CDR3 region: CSVNTAFSYEQYF. CDR3 bases: TGCAGCGTTAACACGGCCTTCTCCTACGAGCAGTACTTC.